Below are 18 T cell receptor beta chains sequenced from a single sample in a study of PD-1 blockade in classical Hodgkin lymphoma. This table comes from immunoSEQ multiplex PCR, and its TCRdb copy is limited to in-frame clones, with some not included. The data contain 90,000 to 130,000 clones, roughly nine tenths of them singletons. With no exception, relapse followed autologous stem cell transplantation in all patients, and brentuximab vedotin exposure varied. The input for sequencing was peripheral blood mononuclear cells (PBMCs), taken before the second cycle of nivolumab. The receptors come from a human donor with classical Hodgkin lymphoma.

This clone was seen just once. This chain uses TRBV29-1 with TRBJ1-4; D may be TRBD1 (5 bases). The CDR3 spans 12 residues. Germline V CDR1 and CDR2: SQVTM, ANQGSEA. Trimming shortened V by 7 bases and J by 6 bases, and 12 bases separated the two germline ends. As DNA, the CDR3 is TGCAGCGCCCTTGGGGGGGATGAAAAACTGTTTTTT. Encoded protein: CSALGGDEKLFF.

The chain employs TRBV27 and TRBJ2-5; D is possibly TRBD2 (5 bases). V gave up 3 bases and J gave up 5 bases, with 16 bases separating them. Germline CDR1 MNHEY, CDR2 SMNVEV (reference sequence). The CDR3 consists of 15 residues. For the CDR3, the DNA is TGTGCCAGCAGTTTTTTTGGTAACGGCGGGGAGACCCAGTACTTC. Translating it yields CASSFFGNGGETQYF.

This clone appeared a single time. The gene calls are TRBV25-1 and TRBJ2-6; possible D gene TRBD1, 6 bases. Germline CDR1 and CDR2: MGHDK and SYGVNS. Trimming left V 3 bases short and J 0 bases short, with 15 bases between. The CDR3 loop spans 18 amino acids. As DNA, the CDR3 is TGTGCCAGCAGTGAGGGACACCGGGCAGTCTCTGGGGCCAACGTCCTGACTTTC. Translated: CASSEGHRAVSGANVLTF.

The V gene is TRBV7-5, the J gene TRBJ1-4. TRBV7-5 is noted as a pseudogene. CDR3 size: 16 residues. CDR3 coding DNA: TGTGTCAGAAGCCCTTCTTCCGGGACCCTCGATGAAAAACTGTTTTTT. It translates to CVRSPSSGTLDEKLFF.

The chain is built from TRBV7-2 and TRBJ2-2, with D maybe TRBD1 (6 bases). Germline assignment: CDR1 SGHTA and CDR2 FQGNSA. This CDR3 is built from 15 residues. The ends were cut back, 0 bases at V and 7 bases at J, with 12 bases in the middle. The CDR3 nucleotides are TGTGCCAGCAGCTTAGCCCTAGGGGGTGGCGGGGAGCTGTTTTTT. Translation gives CASSLALGGGGELFF.

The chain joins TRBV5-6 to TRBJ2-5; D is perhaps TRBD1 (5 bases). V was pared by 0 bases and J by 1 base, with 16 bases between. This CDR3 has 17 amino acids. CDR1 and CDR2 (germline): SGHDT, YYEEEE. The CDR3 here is CASSLAFWSGPQETQYF. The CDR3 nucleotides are TGTGCCAGCAGCTTGGCTTTTTGGTCAGGGCCCCAAGAGACCCAGTACTTC.

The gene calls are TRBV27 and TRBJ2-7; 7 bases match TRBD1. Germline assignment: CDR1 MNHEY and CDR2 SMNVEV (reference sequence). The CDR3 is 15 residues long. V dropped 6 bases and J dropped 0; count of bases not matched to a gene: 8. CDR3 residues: CASRPLTGSSYEQYF. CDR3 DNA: TGTGCCAGCAGACCCTTGACAGGGAGCTCCTACGAGCAGTACTTC.

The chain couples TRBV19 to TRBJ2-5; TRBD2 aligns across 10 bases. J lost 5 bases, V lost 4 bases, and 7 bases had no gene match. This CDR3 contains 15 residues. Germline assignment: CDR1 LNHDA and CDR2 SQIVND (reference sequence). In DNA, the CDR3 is TGTGCCAGTAGTACCACTAGCGGGACTGGCGAGACCCAGTACTTC. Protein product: CASSTTSGTGETQYF. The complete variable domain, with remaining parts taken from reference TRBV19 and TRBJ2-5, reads DGGITQSPKYLFRKEGQNVTLSCEQNLNHDAMYWYRQDPGQGLRLIYYSQIVNDFQKGDIAEGYSVSREKKESFPLTVTSAQKNPTAFYLCASSTTSGTGETQYFGPGTRLLVL.

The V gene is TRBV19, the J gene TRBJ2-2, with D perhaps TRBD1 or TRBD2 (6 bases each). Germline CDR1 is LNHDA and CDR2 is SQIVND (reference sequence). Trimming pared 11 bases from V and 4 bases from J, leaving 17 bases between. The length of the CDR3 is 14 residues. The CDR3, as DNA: TGTGCCGTCTCCCGGGGGCCGGGCACCGGGGAGCTGTTTTTT. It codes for CAVSRGPGTGELFF.

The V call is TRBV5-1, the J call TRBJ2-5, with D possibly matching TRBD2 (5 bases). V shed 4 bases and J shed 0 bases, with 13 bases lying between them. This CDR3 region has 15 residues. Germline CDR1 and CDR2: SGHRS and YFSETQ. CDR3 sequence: CASSAGSGYQETQYF. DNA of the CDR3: TGCGCCAGCAGCGCTGGATCGGGGTACCAAGAGACCCAGTACTTC.

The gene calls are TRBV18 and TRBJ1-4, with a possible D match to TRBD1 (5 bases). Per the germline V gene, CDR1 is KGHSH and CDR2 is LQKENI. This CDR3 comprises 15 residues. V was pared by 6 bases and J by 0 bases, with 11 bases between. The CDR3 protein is CASSIGTATNEKLFF. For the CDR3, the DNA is TGTGCCAGCTCCATTGGGACTGCAACTAATGAAAAACTGTTTTTT.

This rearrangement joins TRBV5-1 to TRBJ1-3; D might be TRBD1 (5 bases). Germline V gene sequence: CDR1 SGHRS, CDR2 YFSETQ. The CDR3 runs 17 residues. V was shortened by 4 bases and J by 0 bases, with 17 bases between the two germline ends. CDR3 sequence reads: CASSLNAGPNSGNTIYF. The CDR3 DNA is TGCGCCAGCAGCCTTAACGCGGGGCCGAACTCTGGAAACACCATATATTTT.

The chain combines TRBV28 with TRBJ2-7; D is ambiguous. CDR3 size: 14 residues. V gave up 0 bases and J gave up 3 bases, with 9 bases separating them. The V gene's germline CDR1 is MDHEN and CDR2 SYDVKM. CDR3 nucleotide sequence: TGTGCCAGCAGTTTATGGGTTAGATTCTACGAGCAGTACTTC. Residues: CASSLWVRFYEQYF.

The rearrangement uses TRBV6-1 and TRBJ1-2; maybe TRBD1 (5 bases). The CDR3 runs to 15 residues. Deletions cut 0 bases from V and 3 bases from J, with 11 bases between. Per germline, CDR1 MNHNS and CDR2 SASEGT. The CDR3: CASSEAVDSYYGYTF. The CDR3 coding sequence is TGTGCCAGCAGTGAAGCGGTCGACAGCTACTATGGCTACACCTTC.

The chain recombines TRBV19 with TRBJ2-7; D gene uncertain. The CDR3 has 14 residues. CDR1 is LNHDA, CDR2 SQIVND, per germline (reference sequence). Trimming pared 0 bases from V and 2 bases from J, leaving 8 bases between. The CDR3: CASSIDAATYEQYF. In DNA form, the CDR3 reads TGTGCCAGTAGTATAGACGCAGCAACCTACGAGCAGTACTTC.

This CDR3 reads CASSTGQGHEQYF. The CDR3 nucleotides are TGCGCCAGCAGCACGGGACAGGGCCACGAGCAGTACTTC. J is TRBJ2-7 and V is TRBV5-1, with 9 bases matching TRBD1. The germline gives CDR1 SGHRS, CDR2 YFSETQ. CDR3 size: 13 residues. Germline trimming cut 4 bases from V and 5 bases from J; bases unmatched to any gene: 4.

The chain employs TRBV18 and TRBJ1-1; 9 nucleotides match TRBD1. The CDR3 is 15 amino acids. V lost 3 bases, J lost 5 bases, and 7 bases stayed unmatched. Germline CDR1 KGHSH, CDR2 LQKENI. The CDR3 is CASSPNRGRGTEAFF. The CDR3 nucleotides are TGTGCCAGCTCACCCAACAGGGGGCGCGGAACTGAAGCTTTCTTT.

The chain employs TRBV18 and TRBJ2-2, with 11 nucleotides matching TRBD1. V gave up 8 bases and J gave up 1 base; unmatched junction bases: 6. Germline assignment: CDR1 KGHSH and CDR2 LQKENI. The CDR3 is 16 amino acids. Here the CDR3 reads CASPGTGGRNTGELFF. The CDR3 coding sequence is TGTGCCAGCCCTGGGACAGGGGGAAGGAACACCGGGGAGCTGTTTTTT.